This entry lists 30 T cell receptor beta chains sequenced from one sample in a study of cytomegalovirus exposure and HLA in healthy donors. PCR used 60 Vbeta primers and 13 Jbeta primers. Some clones are missing from TCRdb's copy, which holds only in-frame ones; the method was immunoSEQ multiplex PCR. The data contain 150,000 to 200,000 clones, around four fifths of them singletons. The sample comprised PBMCs. The receptors shown here come from a woman aged 25 to 45 in good health and CMV-seronegative.

The chain recombines TRBV25-1 with TRBJ1-4; TRBD1 matches at 8 bases. V trimming: 4 bases; J trimming: 8 bases; junction bases outside the gene matches: 6. CDR3 length: 14 residues. CDR1 is MGHDK and CDR2 is SYGVNS in the germline V gene. The chain's CDR3 is CASSATGAREKLFF. CDR3 nucleotide sequence: TGTGCCAGCAGTGCGACAGGGGCGCGAGAAAAACTGTTTTTT.

This chain links TRBV28 with TRBJ2-2; possibly TRBD1 for D (6 bases). Germline CDR1 MDHEN, CDR2 SYDVKM. V shed 8 bases and J shed 0 bases, with 16 bases lying between them. This CDR3 comprises 16 residues. The CDR3 DNA is TGTGCCAGCCAGAGGTGGGGGCCATCGAACACCGGGGAGCTGTTTTTT. Its translation is CASQRWGPSNTGELFF. Together with reference TRBV28 and TRBJ2-2, the CDR3 gives the full variable domain: DVKVTQSSRYLVKRTGEKVFLECVQDMDHENMFWYRQDPGLGLRLIYFSYDVKMKEKGDIPEGYSVSREKKERFSLILESASTNQTSMYLCASQRWGPSNTGELFFGEGSRLTVL.

The chain employs TRBV5-6 and TRBJ2-5; a possible D gene is TRBD2 (6 bases). CDR1 is SGHDT and CDR2 is YYEEEE in the germline V gene. The CDR3 contains 14 residues. V lost 4 bases and J lost 1, with 11 bases in between. This CDR3 reads CASSPRDFQETQYF. The CDR3 nucleotides are TGTGCCAGCAGCCCCCGGGACTTCCAAGAGACCCAGTACTTC.

In its sample, this clone was seen a few times. V usage is TRBV6-6 and J usage is TRBJ1-5, with D perhaps matching TRBD1 (5 bases). V dropped 7 bases and J dropped 4 bases, with 17 bases sitting between them. Germline-derived CDR1 and CDR2 are MNHNY and SVGAGI (reference sequence). The CDR3 length is 15 residues. In DNA, the CDR3 is TGTGCCAGCAAGCAGGGTGCCGGGGGAAATCAGCCCCAGCATTTT. Translating it yields CASKQGAGGNQPQHF.

The CDR3: CAISLADYEQYF. CDR3 nucleotides: TGTGCCATCAGTCTCGCAGACTACGAGCAGTACTTC. The V call is TRBV10-3, the J call TRBJ2-7, with D unclear. The length of the CDR3 is 12 residues. The ends were cut back, 5 bases at V and 3 bases at J, with 8 bases in the middle. CDR1 ENHRY and CDR2 SYGVKD come from the germline V gene.

The genes are TRBV28 and TRBJ1-1; tentatively, D is TRBD1 (6 bases). The CDR3 has 15 amino acids. Trimming removed 7 bases at V and 5 bases at J, with 20 bases between. Germline V CDR1 and CDR2: MDHEN, SYDVKM. The DNA of the CDR3 is TGTGCCAGCAATCCCCCAGGGGCCCGCAGGACTGAAGCTTTCTTT. Its translation is CASNPPGARRTEAFF.

The chain is built from TRBV5-6 and TRBJ2-4, with 7 bases fitting TRBD2. This CDR3 comprises 15 residues. Trimming cost V 1 base and J 1 base; bases outside gene matches: 2. The germline V gene encodes CDR1 SGHDT and CDR2 YYEEEE. CDR3 sequence reads: CASSLWGGAKNIQYF. The CDR3 nucleotides are TGTGCCAGCAGCTTGTGGGGGGGTGCCAAAAACATTCAGTACTTC. The entire variable domain, with the rest obtained from reference TRBV5-6 and TRBJ2-4, is as follows: DAGVTQSPTHLIKTRGQQVTLRCSPKSGHDTVSWYQQALGQGPQFIFQYYEEEERQRGNFPDRFSGHQFPNYSSELNVNALLLGDSALYLCASSLWGGAKNIQYFGAGTRLSVL.

The rearrangement joins TRBV2 to TRBJ2-1; 9 nucleotides agree with TRBD2. In germline, CDR1 is SNHLY, CDR2 FYNNEI. This CDR3 is built from 16 residues. V trimming: 7 bases; J trimming: 8 bases; junction bases outside the gene matches: 15. In nucleotides, the CDR3 is TGTGCCAGCAAGAGATTCGGTGGACTAGCGAACGATGAGCAGTTCTTC. It yields the protein CASKRFGGLANDEQFF.

The rearrangement links TRBV5-1 to TRBJ1-1, with TRBD1 as a possible D gene (5 bases). Trimming took off 0 bases at V and 6 bases at J, with 9 bases between the two ends. This CDR3 spans 13 amino acids. Germline values: CDR1 SGHRS, CDR2 YFSETQ. CDR3 DNA sequence: TGCGCCAGCAGCTTGGGGGAGGGGCCTGAAGCTTTCTTT. This sequence encodes CASSLGEGPEAFF. Supplemented by reference TRBV5-1 and TRBJ1-1, the full variable domain reads KAGVTQTPRYLIKTRGQQVTLSCSPISGHRSVSWYQQTPGQGLQFLFEYFSETQRNKGNFPGRFSGRQFSNSRSEMNVSTLELGDSALYLCASSLGEGPEAFFGQGTRLTVV.

J is TRBJ1-6 and V is TRBV7-2; a possible D gene is TRBD1 (5 bases). CDR3 size: 17 residues. With 4 bases removed from V and 6 bases from J, the gap between germline ends came to 19 bases. The germline gives CDR1 SGHTA, CDR2 FQGNSA. The CDR3 loop reads CASSSRPLRGGNSPLHF. In DNA form, the CDR3 reads TGTGCCAGCAGCTCACGACCGCTCCGGGGGGGTAATTCACCCCTCCACTTT.

This clone occurred once. This chain uses TRBV27 with TRBJ2-1; TRBD2 matches 12 bases. Germline V gives CDR1 MNHEY, CDR2 SMNVEV (reference sequence). Trimming took 4 bases from V and 5 from J; bases not matched to a gene: 3. This CDR3 spans 15 amino acids. CDR3 residues: CASSSWTSGDNEQFF. In DNA form, the CDR3 reads TGTGCCAGCAGTTCATGGACTAGCGGGGACAATGAGCAGTTCTTC.

The chain employs TRBV29-1 and TRBJ1-1; 8 bases are a match to TRBD1. The CDR3 runs 16 residues. Germline V gene sequence: CDR1 SQVTM, CDR2 ANQGSEA. V lost 6 bases to trimming and J lost 4 bases; unmatched junction nucleotides: 16. CDR3 sequence reads: CSVASGGRGVSTEAFF. The CDR3 DNA reads as TGCAGCGTGGCCTCAGGGGGCAGGGGGGTTAGCACTGAAGCTTTCTTT.

The CDR3 nucleotides are TGTGCCAGCAGCCACCGGAGGTGGGAGGGGGAAAAACTGTTTTTT. This gives the protein CASSHRRWEGEKLFF. This chain uses TRBV4-2 with TRBJ1-4; tentative D call: TRBD1 (5 bases). The CDR3 covers 15 residues. CDR1 is LGHNA and CDR2 is YNFKEQ in the germline V gene. V lost 3 bases to trimming and J lost 8 bases, with 16 bases between them.

This clone was observed a few times. The rearrangement links TRBV6-5 to TRBJ1-1; D not resolved. Trimming cost V 6 bases and J 3 bases, with 14 bases left between them. The CDR3 extends over 14 amino acids. Germline values: CDR1 MNHEY, CDR2 SVGAGI. The chain's CDR3 is CASRTSIRDTEAFF. CDR3 nucleotides: TGTGCCAGCAGAACGTCAATACGGGACACTGAAGCTTTCTTT.

The chain is built from TRBV19 and TRBJ1-5, with D possibly being TRBD1 (6 bases). The CDR3 totals 16 residues. Between the trimmed V and J ends, which lost 6 bases and 2 bases, there was a span of 17 bases. Germline CDR1 and CDR2: LNHDA and SQIVND (reference sequence). CDR3 amino acids: CASSPLGAGGNQPQHF. DNA for the CDR3: TGTGCCAGTAGCCCGCTGGGGGCGGGCGGCAATCAGCCCCAGCATTTT. Drawing the rest from reference TRBV19 and TRBJ1-5, the complete variable domain is DGGITQSPKYLFRKEGQNVTLSCEQNLNHDAMYWYRQDPGQGLRLIYYSQIVNDFQKGDIAEGYSVSREKKESFPLTVTSAQKNPTAFYLCASSPLGAGGNQPQHFGDGTRLSIL.

The J gene is TRBJ1-6, the V gene TRBV5-1, with 10 nucleotides matching TRBD1. The CDR3 totals 16 residues. CDR1 and CDR2 from the germline V gene are SGHRS and YFSETQ. The trim removed 6 bases at V and 9 bases at J, leaving 12 bases unmatched. The CDR3 region is CASTLGDRGVGSPLHF. As DNA, the CDR3 is TGCGCCAGCACCCTGGGGGACAGGGGAGTAGGTTCACCCCTCCACTTT. Together with reference TRBV5-1 and TRBJ1-6, the CDR3 gives the full variable domain: KAGVTQTPRYLIKTRGQQVTLSCSPISGHRSVSWYQQTPGQGLQFLFEYFSETQRNKGNFPGRFSGRQFSNSRSEMNVSTLELGDSALYLCASTLGDRGVGSPLHFGNGTRLTVT.

This chain joins TRBV2 and TRBJ2-3, with 8 bases lining up with TRBD2. The length of the CDR3 is 16 residues. V shed 5 bases and J 1 base; nucleotides not matched to a gene: 8. Germline loops: CDR1 SNHLY, CDR2 FYNNEI. The CDR3 bases are TGTGCCAGCAGTTTTCGCGGGGGGCCAGGCACAGATACGCAGTATTTT. Protein sequence: CASSFRGGPGTDTQYF. Supplemented by reference TRBV2 and TRBJ2-3, the full variable domain reads EPEVTQTPSHQVTQMGQEVILRCVPISNHLYFYWYRQILGQKVEFLVSFYNNEISEKSEIFDDQFSVERPDGSNFTLKIRSTKLEDSAMYFCASSFRGGPGTDTQYFGPGTRLTVL.

In its sample, this clone was seen a few times. The chain has TRBV14 and TRBJ2-3; no definite D call. Trimming cost V 4 bases and J 8 bases, with 19 bases left between them. Germline values: CDR1 SGHDN, CDR2 FVKESK. The CDR3 runs 15 residues. CDR3 DNA: TGTGCCAGCAGCCCCTCACTAATCCACCGGAGTACGCAGTATTTT. Amino acid sequence: CASSPSLIHRSTQYF. The whole variable domain, filled in from reference TRBV14 and TRBJ2-3, reads EAGVTQFPSHSVIEKGQTVTLRCDPISGHDNLYWYRRVMGKEIKFLLHFVKESKQDESGMPNNRFLAERTGGTYSTLKVQPAELEDSGVYFCASSPSLIHRSTQYFGPGTRLTVL.

This chain connects TRBV19 to TRBJ1-1; D is uncertain. V shed 0 bases and J shed 3 bases, with 11 bases lying between them. Per germline, CDR1 LNHDA and CDR2 SQIVND (reference sequence). This CDR3 spans 15 amino acids. CDR3 amino acids: CASSIETARDTEAFF. Here the CDR3 DNA reads TGTGCCAGTAGTATAGAAACAGCCAGAGACACTGAAGCTTTCTTT. The complete variable domain, with remaining parts taken from reference TRBV19 and TRBJ1-1, reads DGGITQSPKYLFRKEGQNVTLSCEQNLNHDAMYWYRQDPGQGLRLIYYSQIVNDFQKGDIAEGYSVSREKKESFPLTVTSAQKNPTAFYLCASSIETARDTEAFFGQGTRLTVV.

The V gene is TRBV2, the J gene TRBJ2-3, with 8 bases identical to TRBD2. The ends lost 2 bases at V and 6 bases at J; junction bases unmatched: 4. Germline V CDR1 and CDR2: SNHLY, FYNNEI. The CDR3 is made up of 14 amino acids. This CDR3 is CASSERRGGDTQYF. CDR3 DNA: TGTGCCAGCAGTGAACGCCGGGGGGGGGATACGCAGTATTTT.

The chain couples TRBV5-1 to TRBJ1-1; D may be TRBD1 (6 bases). The length of the CDR3 is 14 residues. Trimming removed 6 bases from V and 3 bases from J, with 15 bases in between. The V gene's germline CDR1 is SGHRS and CDR2 YFSETQ. For the CDR3, the DNA is TGCGCCAGCACCACAGGGTCGAGGGACACTGAAGCTTTCTTT. This sequence encodes CASTTGSRDTEAFF.

V gene TRBV6-1 combines with J gene TRBJ2-3, with TRBD1 matching 7 bases. The V gene's germline CDR1 is MNHNS and CDR2 SASEGT. With V trimmed by 4 bases and J by 0 bases, 7 bases remained unmatched. This CDR3 has 16 amino acids. The CDR3 region has the DNA TGTGCCAGCAGTGGTTACAGGGGTACGAGCACAGATACGCAGTATTTT. This codes for CASSGYRGTSTDTQYF.

The CDR3 region has the DNA TGTGCCACGCGCTTCACGAACACCGGGGAGCTGTTTTTT. This encodes CATRFTNTGELFF. The chain uses TRBV28 and TRBJ2-2, with no clear D. Between the trimmed V and J ends, which lost 10 bases and 0 bases, there was a span of 9 bases. The CDR3 is 13 residues long. The germline V gene has CDR1 MDHEN and CDR2 SYDVKM.

This clone was seen only a few times. The chain combines TRBV4-1 with TRBJ1-2, with D perhaps TRBD1 (6 bases). The germline V gene encodes CDR1 MGHRA and CDR2 YSYEKL. Deletions cut 3 bases from V and 8 bases from J, with 13 bases between. CDR3 length: 13 amino acids. CDR3 sequence reads: CASSHFDRPGYTF. The CDR3, as DNA: TGCGCCAGCAGCCACTTTGACAGGCCCGGCTACACCTTC.

This clone was observed a few times. The chain employs TRBV5-6 and TRBJ2-1; TRBD2 matches at 14 bases. CDR1 and CDR2 (germline): SGHDT, YYEEEE. Germline trimming cut 4 bases from V and 4 bases from J; bases unmatched to any gene: 4. The CDR3 length is 16 residues. The CDR3 nucleotides read TGTGCCAGCAGCCCCGGGACTAGCGGGAGTTACAATGAGCAGTTCTTC. Translation: CASSPGTSGSYNEQFF.

This chain's CDR3 is CSVRTGGAFF. For the CDR3, the DNA is TGCAGCGTGCGGACAGGGGGAGCTTTCTTT. The chain recombines TRBV29-1 with TRBJ1-1; 10 bases align to TRBD1. With V trimmed by 6 bases and J by 10 bases, 2 bases remained unmatched. Germline V gene data show CDR1 as SQVTM and CDR2 as ANQGSEA. The CDR3 contains 10 residues.

This chain links TRBV4-1 with TRBJ1-5; D gene unclear. CDR3 length: 17 amino acids. The germline V gene encodes CDR1 MGHRA and CDR2 YSYEKL. The V end was cut by 4 bases, the J end by 4 bases, with 20 bases between. The CDR3 reads CASSPDGNPLSNQPQHF. The CDR3 nucleotides are TGCGCCAGCAGCCCGGACGGGAACCCCCTTTCGAATCAGCCCCAGCATTTT.

This clone showed up just once. J is TRBJ2-1 and V is TRBV6-6; 7 positions agree with TRBD2. Germline CDR1 reads MNHNY; CDR2 reads SVGAGI (reference sequence). CDR3 length: 15 amino acids. V lost 4 bases to trimming and J lost 9 bases; unmatched junction nucleotides: 12. The CDR3 loop reads CASSSQGGGNGEQFF. CDR3 DNA: TGTGCCAGCAGTTCCCAAGGCGGGGGTAACGGTGAGCAGTTCTTC.

The rearrangement uses TRBV6-1 and TRBJ1-2; D is ambiguous. Germline V gene lookup returns CDR1 MNHNS and CDR2 SASEGT. The CDR3 extends over 15 amino acids. V was cut by 4 bases and J by 4 bases, with 16 bases left in between. Here the CDR3 reads CASSVSPTSGYGYTF. CDR3 bases: TGTGCCAGCAGTGTTAGTCCTACCTCGGGCTATGGCTACACCTTC.

The gene calls are TRBV7-8 and TRBJ1-5; 9 nucleotides agree with TRBD1. V shed 1 base and J 1 base; nucleotides not matched to a gene: 8. Germline CDR1 and CDR2: SGHVS and FQNEAQ. This CDR3 has 18 residues. The CDR3 DNA is TGTGCCAGCAGCTTAGTCCCACAGGGGGCGCGAAGCAATCAGCCCCAGCATTTT. Protein product: CASSLVPQGARSNQPQHF. The entire variable domain, with the rest obtained from reference TRBV7-8 and TRBJ1-5, is as follows: GAGVSQSPRYKVAKRGQDVALRCDPISGHVSLFWYQQALGQGPEFLTYFQNEAQLDKSGLPSDRFFAERPEGSVSTLKIQRTQQEDSAVYLCASSLVPQGARSNQPQHFGDGTRLSIL.